This entry lists 22 T cell receptor beta chains sequenced from one sample in a study of regulatory T cells in long-lasting Graves disease. Sample time point: newly diagnosed GD, antithyroid drugs for less than 3 months. There was RNA extracted from PBMCs, and the TCR library was made from it. The authors built TCR beta libraries using iRepertoire HTBI primers and Arm-PCR of CDR3 regions. TCRdb redid the calling of the multiplex PCR reads with MiXCR, one entry per CDR3 protein. The table shows about 240,000 distinct CDR3 sequences, with around 20% occurring only once. This sample comprised peripheral blood mononuclear cells (PBMCs), obtained at new diagnosis, from a patient treated with antithyroid drugs. These receptor sequences come from a female donor with Graves disease.

A remark on this clonotype: A far larger clone is off by one base, so a read error is likely. This chain links TRBV11-3 with TRBJ1-2; 11 bases map to TRBD1. CDR1 is SGHNT and CDR2 is YENEEA in the germline V gene. There are 14 residues in the CDR3. In DNA, the CDR3 is TGTGTCAGCAGTTCCGGGACAGGGGGTTATGGCTACACCTTC. This codes for CVSSSGTGGYGYTF. The variable domain in full, with the rest retrieved from reference TRBV11-3 and TRBJ1-2, is EAGVVQSPRYKIIEKKQPVAFWCNPISGHNTLYWYLQNLGQGPELLIRYENEEAVDDSQLPKDRFSAERLKGVDSTLKIQPAELGDSAVYLCVSSSGTGGYGYTFGSGTRLTVV.

This clonotype came up many times. The chain combines TRBV6-1 with TRBJ2-5, with TRBD1 as a possible D gene (5 bases). Germline V gene lookup returns CDR1 MNHNS and CDR2 SASEGT. This CDR3 contains 14 residues. Trimming stripped 5 bases from V and 5 bases from J, with 15 bases between. The CDR3, as DNA: TGTGCCAGCAGTAATAGGGGATTATCGGAGACCCAGTACTTC. Translation: CASSNRGLSETQYF.

This clonotype showed up many times. V and J are TRBV3-1 and TRBJ2-7; 7 nucleotides agree with TRBD2. The V gene end was trimmed by 6 bases and the J gene end by 5 bases; junction bases not matched to a gene: 10. This CDR3 has 14 amino acids. Germline assignment: CDR1 LGHDT and CDR2 YNNKEL (reference sequence). CDR3 DNA: TGTGCCAGCAGGGATAGCGGGTTGGGGAACGAGCAGTACTTC. Translated, it gives CASRDSGLGNEQYF.

This clonotype was detected ten times or more. The genes are TRBV6-1 and TRBJ2-2; D not certain. V was pared by 5 bases and J by 8 bases, with 21 bases between. The CDR3 length is 16 residues. Germline V gene data show CDR1 as MNHNS and CDR2 as SASEGT. In DNA form, the CDR3 reads TGTGCCAGCAGTCAGACAAGGTTTGGCTCTAGAGGGGAGCTGTTTTTT. It specifies CASSQTRFGSRGELFF.

This clonotype was recorded many times. This sequence joins TRBV5-5 and TRBJ1-5; TRBD1 matches at 11 bases. The ends lost 4 bases at V and 11 bases at J; junction bases unmatched: 8. Germline CDR1 reads SGHKS; CDR2 reads YYEKEE (reference sequence). This CDR3 spans 14 amino acids. The CDR3 protein is CASSGTGGQAAQHF. CDR3 sequence (DNA): TGTGCCAGCAGCGGGACAGGGGGTCAAGCAGCCCAGCATTTT.

The chain has TRBV4-1 and TRBJ1-4; no firm D call. Per germline, CDR1 MGHRA and CDR2 YSYEKL. Trimming took 2 bases from V and 0 from J, leaving 7 bases between them. This CDR3 contains 15 residues. The CDR3 nucleotides are TGCGCCAGCAGCCAACCGGGCGCAACTAATGAAAAACTGTTTTTT. Its translation is CASSQPGATNEKLFF.

This clonotype was seen at least ten times. The chain employs TRBV4-1 and TRBJ1-5; possibly TRBD1 for D (6 bases). The CDR3 has 15 amino acids. The germline V gene has CDR1 MGHRA and CDR2 YSYEKL. V gave up 4 bases and J gave up 0 bases, with 10 bases separating them. CDR3 residues: CASSRRTDSNQPQHF. CDR3 DNA: TGCGCCAGCAGCCGCAGGACAGATAGCAATCAGCCCCAGCATTTT.

V gene TRBV6-2 or TRBV6-3 combines with J gene TRBJ1-1; weak D call: TRBD1 (5 bases). CDR1 and CDR2 from the germline V gene are MNHEY and SVGEGT. The CDR3 is 12 amino acids. Deletions cut 5 bases from V and 11 bases from J, with 15 bases between. For the CDR3, the DNA is TGTGCCAGCAGTGAAGCGGGGCTAAGCGCTTTCTTT. Translated, it gives CASSEAGLSAFF.

This clonotype was seen repeatedly, ten times or more. V and J are TRBV5-6 and TRBJ2-3; D is ambiguous. The V end was cut by 7 bases, the J end by 2 bases, with 11 bases between. The CDR3 length is 13 residues. Per the germline V gene, CDR1 is SGHDT and CDR2 is YYEEEE. The CDR3 DNA follows: TGTGCCAGCTCGTCGACGGACACAGATACGCAGTATTTT. It translates to CASSSTDTDTQYF.

This clonotype was detected a few times. The chain carries TRBV4-3 and TRBJ1-3; a possible D gene is TRBD1 (5 bases). The CDR3 has 16 amino acids. V lost 1 base and J 0 bases, leaving 10 bases between the germline ends. CDR1 LGHNA and CDR2 YSLEER come from the germline V gene. The DNA for the CDR3 is TGCGCCAGCAGCCAAGGAGGGGTAGACTCTGGAAACACCATATATTTT. Translation gives CASSQGGVDSGNTIYF.

This clonotype was found many times. V gene TRBV11-2 combines with J gene TRBJ2-7; 12 bases are shared with TRBD1. Germline V CDR1 and CDR2: SGHAT, FQNNGV. The CDR3 runs 17 residues. Trimming removed 8 bases from V and 6 bases from J; junction bases left unmatched: 17. The CDR3 DNA sequence: TGTGCCAGCGCATCCTCTCGGGACAGGGGGCTATCGGGCGAGCAGTACTTC. Amino acids: CASASSRDRGLSGEQYF. Combining the CDR3 with reference TRBV11-2 and TRBJ2-7 gives the whole variable domain EAGVAQSPRYKIIEKRQSVAFWCNPISGHATLYWYQQILGQGPKLLIQFQNNGVVDDSQLPKDRFSAERLKGVDSTLKIQPAKLEDSAVYLCASASSRDRGLSGEQYFGPGTRLTVT.

This chain uses TRBV4-1 with TRBJ1-2, with unresolved D. Trimming removed 0 bases at V and 8 bases at J, with 19 bases between. This CDR3 has 16 amino acids. CDR1 is MGHRA and CDR2 is YSYEKL in the germline V gene. CDR3 in amino acids: CASSQDGFRPSLGYTF. In nucleotides, the CDR3 is TGCGCCAGCAGCCAAGATGGGTTTAGGCCTAGTTTAGGCTACACCTTC.

This clonotype was found many times. The chain has TRBV6-2 or TRBV6-3 and TRBJ1-4, with D tentatively TRBD1 (5 bases). The germline V and J ends were trimmed by 5 bases and 8 bases, with 18 bases remaining between them. The germline V gene encodes CDR1 MNHEY and CDR2 SVGEGT. The CDR3 runs to 15 residues. This CDR3 is CASSEVFRVTEKLFF. The CDR3 coding sequence is TGTGCCAGCAGTGAAGTCTTCAGGGTTACCGAAAAACTGTTTTTT.

This clonotype was observed a single time. A far larger clone is only one base removed, so a read error is likely. The chain employs TRBV2 and TRBJ1-1, with D possibly being TRBD1 (5 bases). The CDR3 loop spans 14 amino acids. Germline-derived CDR1 and CDR2 are SNHLY and FYNNEI. The ends were cut back, 8 bases at V and 4 bases at J, with 17 bases in the middle. The CDR3 DNA reads TGTGCCAGCGGACCTCCCTGGGGGGTCACTGAAGCTTTCTTT. Amino acids: CASGPPWGVTEAFF. Using reference TRBV2 and TRBJ1-1 for the parts outside the CDR3, the full variable domain is EPEVTQTPSHQVTQMGQEVILRCVPISNHLYFYWYRQILGQKVEFLVSFYNNEISEKSEIFDDQFSVERPDGSNFTLKIRSTKLEDSAMYFCASGPPWGVTEAFFGQGTRLTVV.

This clonotype was counted ten times or more. V usage is TRBV19 and J usage is TRBJ2-1; 15 bases are a match to TRBD2. The CDR3 length is 18 residues. V shed 5 bases, J shed 8 bases, and the junction held 13 bases outside the gene matches. Per germline, CDR1 LNHDA and CDR2 SQIVND (reference sequence). The CDR3 DNA follows: TGTGCCAGTAGTGATTGGCCGGGACTAGCGGGAGGCTTGGATGAGCAGTTCTTC. It yields the protein CASSDWPGLAGGLDEQFF. Full variable domain (remainder filled in from reference TRBV19 and TRBJ2-1): DGGITQSPKYLFRKEGQNVTLSCEQNLNHDAMYWYRQDPGQGLRLIYYSQIVNDFQKGDIAEGYSVSREKKESFPLTVTSAQKNPTAFYLCASSDWPGLAGGLDEQFFGPGTRLTVL.

A few counts support this clonotype. This chain connects TRBV27 to TRBJ1-6, with D perhaps matching TRBD1 (5 bases). The length of the CDR3 is 14 residues. The V end lost 0 bases, the J end lost 6 bases, and 6 bases lay between the germline ends. CDR1 is MNHEY and CDR2 is SMNVEV in the germline V gene (reference sequence). CDR3 protein: CASSLSGVNSPLHF. The CDR3 nucleotides are TGTGCCAGCAGTTTATCAGGGGTTAATTCACCCCTCCACTTT.

This clonotype was seen a handful of times. V usage is TRBV5-1 and J usage is TRBJ1-1; 8 bases are shared with TRBD1. From germline, CDR1 is SGHRS and CDR2 YFSETQ. The CDR3 sequence is 13 residues long. Germline trimming cut 4 bases from V and 7 bases from J; bases unmatched to any gene: 6. The CDR3 protein is CASSLVGTGEAFF. The CDR3 DNA reads TGCGCCAGCAGCCTTGTCGGGACAGGTGAAGCTTTCTTT. Combining the CDR3 with reference TRBV5-1 and TRBJ1-1 gives the whole variable domain KAGVTQTPRYLIKTRGQQVTLSCSPISGHRSVSWYQQTPGQGLQFLFEYFSETQRNKGNFPGRFSGRQFSNSRSEMNVSTLELGDSALYLCASSLVGTGEAFFGQGTRLTVV.

This clonotype has at least ten counts. This chain joins TRBV11-2 and TRBJ2-1, with 13 bases matching TRBD2. This CDR3 contains 19 residues. Germline-derived CDR1 and CDR2 are SGHAT and FQNNGV. Losses at the gene ends were 2 bases for V and 12 bases for J; bases not matched to a gene: 19. CDR3: CASSLYTHGTSGKFIRQFF. Written as DNA, the CDR3 is TGTGCCAGCAGCTTATATACCCACGGGACTAGCGGGAAGTTTATCAGGCAGTTCTTC.

This clonotype appeared a single time. This chain uses TRBV19 with TRBJ2-1; tentatively, D is TRBD1 or TRBD2 (5 bases each). The CDR3 spans 14 residues. The germline V and J ends were trimmed by 1 base and 9 bases, with 13 bases remaining between them. The germline V gene has CDR1 LNHDA and CDR2 SQIVND (reference sequence). The CDR3 sequence is CASSIGGSGIEQFF. CDR3 in DNA: TGTGCCAGTAGTATAGGGGGCTCGGGAATTGAGCAGTTCTTC.

As to this clonotype: Compared with germline, one end of the junction differs, possibly owing to a read error. This chain joins TRBV6-5 and TRBJ1-2; maybe TRBD1 (6 bases). The CDR3 loop spans 13 amino acids. Germline assignment: CDR1 MNHEY and CDR2 SVGAGI. CDR3 DNA sequence: TGTGCCAGCAGTTACCTAAGACAGGAAGGCTACGCCTTC. Translation gives CASSYLRQEGYAF.

This clonotype was picked up many times. This chain connects TRBV28 to TRBJ1-2; tentative D call: TRBD1 (5 bases). The CDR3 length is 15 residues. The germline V gene encodes CDR1 MDHEN and CDR2 SYDVKM. V lost 8 bases and J 4 bases, leaving 20 bases between the germline ends. Written as DNA, the CDR3 is TGTGCCAGCTGTACAGGACACCGAAAATTCTATGGCTACACCTTC. It is translated as CASCTGHRKFYGYTF.

This clonotype was recorded at least ten times. The chain couples TRBV20-1 to TRBJ2-3, with D possibly matching TRBD2 (6 bases). CDR1 is DFQATT, CDR2 SNEGSKA, per germline (reference sequence). This CDR3 has 16 residues. Trimming removed 2 bases at V and 0 bases at J, with 15 bases between. The CDR3 loop is CSARPRGGGSTDTQYF. The CDR3 region has the DNA TGCAGTGCTAGACCCCGGGGTGGGGGGAGCACAGATACGCAGTATTTT.